This TCR beta chain is from a study of CD8+CD57+ T cells in acquired aplastic anemia. A remark on this clonotype: One end of the junction is discordant with germline, which a read error may explain.

Profiling of TCR beta VDJ combinations and CDR3 sequences used genomic DNA as template. In TCRdb, the reads were re-called with MiXCR into one record per CDR3 protein. The sample gives roughly 200,000 distinct CDR3 sequences, about 59% of which show up once; 25% to 35% is in the top ten. Per the germline V gene, CDR1 is SGHRS and CDR2 is YFSETQ. The CDR3 runs 13 residues. The receptor's source is a human donor in good health. The genes are TRBV5-1 and TRBJ1-2, with no clear D. The sample was sorted CD4+, CD8+, or CD8+CD57+ T cells (not recorded which) from PBMCs. The CDR3 loop is CASGLGERGGYTF. The CDR3 region has the DNA TGCGCCAGCGGCTTGGGAGAACGGGGTGGCTACACCTTC.